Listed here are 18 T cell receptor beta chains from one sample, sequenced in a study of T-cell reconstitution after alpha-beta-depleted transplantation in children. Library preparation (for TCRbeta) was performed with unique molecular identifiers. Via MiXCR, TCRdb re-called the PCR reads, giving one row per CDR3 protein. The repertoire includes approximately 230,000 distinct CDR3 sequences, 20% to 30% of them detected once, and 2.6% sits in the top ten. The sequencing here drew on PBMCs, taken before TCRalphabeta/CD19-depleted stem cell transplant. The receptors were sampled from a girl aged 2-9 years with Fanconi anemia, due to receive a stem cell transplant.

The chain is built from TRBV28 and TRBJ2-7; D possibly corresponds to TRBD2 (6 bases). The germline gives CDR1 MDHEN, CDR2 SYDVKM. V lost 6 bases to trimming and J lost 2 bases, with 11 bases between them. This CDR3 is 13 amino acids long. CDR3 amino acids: CASRRGRPYEQYF. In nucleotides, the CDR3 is TGTGCCAGCAGGCGGGGACGGCCCTACGAGCAGTACTTC. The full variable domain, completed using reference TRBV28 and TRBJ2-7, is DVKVTQSSRYLVKRTGEKVFLECVQDMDHENMFWYRQDPGLGLRLIYFSYDVKMKEKGDIPEGYSVSREKKERFSLILESASTNQTSMYLCASRRGRPYEQYFGPGTRLTVT.

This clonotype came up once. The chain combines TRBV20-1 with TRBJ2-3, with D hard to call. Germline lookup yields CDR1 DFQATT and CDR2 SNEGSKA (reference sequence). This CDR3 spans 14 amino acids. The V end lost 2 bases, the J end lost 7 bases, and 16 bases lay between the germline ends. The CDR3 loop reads CSARTDPLAHTQYF. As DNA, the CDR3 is TGCAGTGCTAGAACCGACCCCTTGGCACATACGCAGTATTTT.

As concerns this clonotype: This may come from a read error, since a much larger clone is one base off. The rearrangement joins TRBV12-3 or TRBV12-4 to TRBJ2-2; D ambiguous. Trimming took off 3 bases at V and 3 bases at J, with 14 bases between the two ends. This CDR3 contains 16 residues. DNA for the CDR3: TGTGCCAGCAGTTTTGGGCAGGCTTGTTACACCGGGGAGCTGTTTTTT. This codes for CASSFGQACYTGELFF.

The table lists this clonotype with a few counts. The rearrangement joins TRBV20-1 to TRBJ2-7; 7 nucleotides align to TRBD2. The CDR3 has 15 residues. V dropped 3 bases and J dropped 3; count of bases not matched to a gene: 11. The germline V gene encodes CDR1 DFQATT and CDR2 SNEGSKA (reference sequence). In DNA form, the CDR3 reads TGCAGTGCTAGTTCGCTAGCGGCCACGTTCTACGAGCAGTACTTC. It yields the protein CSASSLAATFYEQYF.

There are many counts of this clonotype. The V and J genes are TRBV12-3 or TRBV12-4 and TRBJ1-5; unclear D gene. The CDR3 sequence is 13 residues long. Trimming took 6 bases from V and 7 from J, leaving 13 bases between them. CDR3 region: CASSTDGGQPQHF. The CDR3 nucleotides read TGTGCCAGCAGCACCGATGGTGGGCAGCCCCAGCATTTT.

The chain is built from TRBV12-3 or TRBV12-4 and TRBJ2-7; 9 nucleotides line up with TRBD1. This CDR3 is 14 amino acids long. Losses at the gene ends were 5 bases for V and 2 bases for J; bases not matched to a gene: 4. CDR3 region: CASSVTGGPYEQYF. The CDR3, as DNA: TGTGCCAGCAGTGTGACAGGGGGGCCCTACGAGCAGTACTTC.

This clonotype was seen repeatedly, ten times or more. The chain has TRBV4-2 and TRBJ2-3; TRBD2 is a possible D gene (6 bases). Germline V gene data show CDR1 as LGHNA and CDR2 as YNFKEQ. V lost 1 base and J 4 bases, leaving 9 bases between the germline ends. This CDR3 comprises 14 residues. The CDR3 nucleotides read TGTGCCAGCAGCCAAGGGACTAACTCAGATACGCAGTATTTT. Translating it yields CASSQGTNSDTQYF.

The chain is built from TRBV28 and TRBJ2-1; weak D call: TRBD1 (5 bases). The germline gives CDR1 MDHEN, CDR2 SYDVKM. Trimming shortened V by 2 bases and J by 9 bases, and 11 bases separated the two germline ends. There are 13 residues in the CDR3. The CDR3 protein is CASSLPRQIEQFF. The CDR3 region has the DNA TGTGCCAGCAGTTTACCCCGACAGATTGAGCAGTTCTTC. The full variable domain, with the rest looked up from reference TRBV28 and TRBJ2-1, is DVKVTQSSRYLVKRTGEKVFLECVQDMDHENMFWYRQDPGLGLRLIYFSYDVKMKEKGDIPEGYSVSREKKERFSLILESASTNQTSMYLCASSLPRQIEQFFGPGTRLTVL.

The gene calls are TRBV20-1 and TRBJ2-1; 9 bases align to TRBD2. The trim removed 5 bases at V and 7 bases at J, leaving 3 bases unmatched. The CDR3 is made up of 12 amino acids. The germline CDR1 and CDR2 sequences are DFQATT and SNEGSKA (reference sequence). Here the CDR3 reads CSAAGGPNEQFF. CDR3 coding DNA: TGCAGTGCTGCGGGAGGGCCGAATGAGCAGTTCTTC.

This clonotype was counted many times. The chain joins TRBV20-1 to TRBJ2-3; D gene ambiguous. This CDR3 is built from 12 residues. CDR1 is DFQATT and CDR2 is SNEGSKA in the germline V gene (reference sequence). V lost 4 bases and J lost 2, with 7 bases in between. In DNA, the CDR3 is TGCAGTGCTACTGACTTCACAGATACGCAGTATTTT. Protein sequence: CSATDFTDTQYF.

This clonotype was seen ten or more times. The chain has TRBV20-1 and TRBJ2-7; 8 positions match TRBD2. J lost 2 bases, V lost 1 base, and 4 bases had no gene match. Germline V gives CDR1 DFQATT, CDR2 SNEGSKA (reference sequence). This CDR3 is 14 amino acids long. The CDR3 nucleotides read TGCAGTGCTAGAGCAACTAGCGGAACCTACGAGCAGTACTTC. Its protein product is CSARATSGTYEQYF.

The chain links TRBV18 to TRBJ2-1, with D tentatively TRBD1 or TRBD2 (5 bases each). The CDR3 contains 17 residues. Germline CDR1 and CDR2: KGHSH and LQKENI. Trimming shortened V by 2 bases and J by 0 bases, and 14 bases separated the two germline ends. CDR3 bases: TGTGCCAGCTCACCAAGAACCGGGACGTTCTCCTACAATGAGCAGTTCTTC. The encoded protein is CASSPRTGTFSYNEQFF.

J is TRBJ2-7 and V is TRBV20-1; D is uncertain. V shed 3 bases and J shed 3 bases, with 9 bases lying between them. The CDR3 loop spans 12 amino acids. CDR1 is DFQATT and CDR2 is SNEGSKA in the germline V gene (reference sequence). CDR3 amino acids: CSARAAFYEQYF. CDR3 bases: TGCAGTGCTAGGGCGGCTTTCTACGAGCAGTACTTC.

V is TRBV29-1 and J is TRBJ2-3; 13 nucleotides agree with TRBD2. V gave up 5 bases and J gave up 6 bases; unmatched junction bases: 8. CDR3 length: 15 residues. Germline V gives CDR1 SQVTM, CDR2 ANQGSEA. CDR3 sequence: CSVRGLAGDGDTQYF. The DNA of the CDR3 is TGCAGCGTTCGAGGACTAGCGGGGGACGGGGATACGCAGTATTTT.

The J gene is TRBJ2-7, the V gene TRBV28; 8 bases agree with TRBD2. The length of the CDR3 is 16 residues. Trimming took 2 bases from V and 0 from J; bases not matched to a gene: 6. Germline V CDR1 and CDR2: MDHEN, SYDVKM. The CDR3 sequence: CASSLTGTSYSYEQYF. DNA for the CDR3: TGTGCCAGCAGTTTAACGGGGACTAGTTACTCCTACGAGCAGTACTTC.

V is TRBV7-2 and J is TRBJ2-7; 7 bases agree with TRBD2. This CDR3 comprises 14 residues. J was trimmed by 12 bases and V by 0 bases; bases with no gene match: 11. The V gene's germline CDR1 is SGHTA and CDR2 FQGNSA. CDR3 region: CASSLATGRRLWYF. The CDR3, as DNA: TGTGCCAGCAGCTTAGCTACCGGGAGGCGCCTCTGGTACTTC.

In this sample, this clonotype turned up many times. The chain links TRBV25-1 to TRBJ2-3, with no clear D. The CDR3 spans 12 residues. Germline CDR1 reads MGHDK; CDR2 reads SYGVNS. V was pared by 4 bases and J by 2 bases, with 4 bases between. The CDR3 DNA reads TGTGCCAGCAGTGCACCCACAGATACGCAGTATTTT. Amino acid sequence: CASSAPTDTQYF.

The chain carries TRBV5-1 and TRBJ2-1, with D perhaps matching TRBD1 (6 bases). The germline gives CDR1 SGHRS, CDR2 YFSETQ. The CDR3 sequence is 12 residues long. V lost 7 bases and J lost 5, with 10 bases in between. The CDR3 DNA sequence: TGCGCCAGCCGGGACAATGACAATGAGCAGTTCTTC. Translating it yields CASRDNDNEQFF.